These 14 T cell receptor beta chains share one sample of origin, sequenced in a study of shared clonotypes between healthy human individuals. Naive CD8 cells lacked CD45RO and underwent positive selection for CCR7, leaving out terminally differentiated effector memory CD45RA+ cells. This table comes from immunoSEQ multiplex PCR, and its TCRdb copy is limited to in-frame clones, with some not included. The sample shows 2 million to 2.5 million clones, just under 95% of them seen only once. The sample was naive CD8+ T cells sorted from blood. The receptors shown here come from a man aged 18 to 30 in good health.

This chain uses TRBV5-1 with TRBJ2-7; 8 bases agree with TRBD2. CDR3 size: 14 residues. Germline CDR1 is SGHRS and CDR2 is YFSETQ. The trim removed 0 bases at V and 3 bases at J, leaving 2 bases unmatched. The CDR3 region is CASSLVSGNYEQYF. CDR3 coding DNA: TGCGCCAGCAGCTTGGTTAGCGGGAACTACGAGCAGTACTTC.

Of note for this clone: The junction shows a germline mismatch at one end, possibly a read error. The chain recombines TRBV2 with TRBJ1-4; D gene uncertain. CDR3 length equals 14 residues. Germline CDR1 SNHLY, CDR2 FYNNEI. The CDR3 region has the DNA TGTGCCTGCAGTGTACGAGGATTTAATGAAAAACTGTTTTTT. Translated, it gives CACSVRGFNEKLFF.

The DNA of the CDR3 is TGTGCCAGCAGCGATCTTACAGGGGGGTTCCATGAGCAGTTCTTC. Its translation: CASSDLTGGFHEQFF. The V gene is TRBV7-8, the J gene TRBJ2-1, with TRBD1 matching over 8 bases. The CDR3 extends over 15 amino acids. Germline lookup yields CDR1 SGHVS and CDR2 FQNEAQ. J was trimmed by 8 bases and V by 5 bases; bases with no gene match: 11. The variable domain in full, completed from reference TRBV7-8 and TRBJ2-1, reads GAGVSQSPRYKVAKRGQDVALRCDPISGHVSLFWYQQALGQGPEFLTYFQNEAQLDKSGLPSDRFFAERPEGSVSTLKIQRTQQEDSAVYLCASSDLTGGFHEQFFGPGTRLTVL.

The chain has TRBV15 and TRBJ2-3, with 8 positions matching TRBD1. The V segment lost 6 bases and the J segment 2 bases; nucleotides outside the gene matches: 19. The CDR3 has 19 amino acids. In germline, CDR1 is LNHNV, CDR2 YYDKDF (reference sequence). As DNA, the CDR3 is TGTGCCACCAGGAAGTTGACAGGGGACCCCTTGAGCCTCACAGATACGCAGTATTTT. As protein: CATRKLTGDPLSLTDTQYF.

The chain carries TRBV9 and TRBJ2-5; 9 bases map to TRBD1. Per germline, CDR1 SGDLS and CDR2 YYNGEE. J was trimmed by 3 bases and V by 4 bases; bases with no gene match: 4. The CDR3 has 14 amino acids. The CDR3 DNA follows: TGTGCCAGCAGCCTAAGGACAGGGGAAGAGACCCAGTACTTC. This encodes CASSLRTGEETQYF.

V gene TRBV7-6 combines with J gene TRBJ2-2, with 7 bases matching TRBD1. V was clipped by 5 bases and J by 2 bases; unmatched bases: 11. Germline V gene sequence: CDR1 SGHVS, CDR2 FNYEAQ. The CDR3 is 17 residues long. CDR3 in amino acids: CASSPYRTGFNTGELFF. CDR3 in DNA: TGTGCCAGCAGCCCCTATCGGACAGGTTTTAACACCGGGGAGCTGTTTTTT.

This chain links TRBV6-1 with TRBJ1-3; 8 bases fit TRBD1. Germline trimming cut 2 bases from V and 1 base from J; bases unmatched to any gene: 1. Germline V lookup: CDR1 MNHNS, CDR2 SASEGT. The CDR3 is 15 residues long. CDR3 coding DNA: TGTGCCAGCAGTGAAAGACAGGGGTCTGGAAACACCATATATTTT. This encodes CASSERQGSGNTIYF.

This chain uses TRBV2 with TRBJ2-4; possibly TRBD1 for D (5 bases). Germline V gene sequence: CDR1 SNHLY, CDR2 FYNNEI. V was shortened by 1 base and J by 12 bases, with 10 bases between the two germline ends. This CDR3 is built from 12 residues. In DNA, the CDR3 is TGTGCCAGCAGTGAAGTTGGGGCAAATCAGTACTTC. Protein: CASSEVGANQYF.

The rearrangement joins TRBV20-1 to TRBJ1-1; D remains unclear. CDR3 length: 8 residues. Trimming removed 5 bases at V and 6 bases at J, with 1 base between. Germline CDR1 reads DFQATT; CDR2 reads SNEGSKA (reference sequence). The CDR3 DNA sequence: TGCAGTGCTCCTGAAGCTTTCTTT. This encodes CSAPEAFF.

The chain couples TRBV15 to TRBJ2-1, with a weak D call TRBD1 (6 bases). Germline loops: CDR1 LNHNV, CDR2 YYDKDF (reference sequence). V lost 5 bases, J lost 7 bases, and 21 bases lay in between. This CDR3 is built from 16 residues. CDR3 sequence: CATSALLGAGANEQFF. Here the CDR3 DNA reads TGTGCCACCAGCGCCCTGTTGGGGGCAGGGGCAAATGAGCAGTTCTTC. Complete variable domain (other parts from reference TRBV15 and TRBJ2-1): DAMVIQNPRYQVTQFGKPVTLSCSQTLNHNVMYWYQQKSSQAPKLLFHYYDKDFNNEADTPDNFQSRRPNTSFCFLDIRSPGLGDTAMYLCATSALLGAGANEQFFGPGTRLTVL.

The rearrangement uses TRBV27 and TRBJ1-1; D ambiguous. CDR3 length: 13 amino acids. Per the germline V gene, CDR1 is MNHEY and CDR2 is SMNVEV (reference sequence). The ends were cut back, 6 bases at V and 0 bases at J, with 8 bases in the middle. The CDR3 DNA reads TGTGCCAGCAGGGACGCAGTGAACACTGAAGCTTTCTTT. Its protein product is CASRDAVNTEAFF.

This chain links TRBV7-6 with TRBJ2-1; possibly TRBD1 for D (5 bases). The CDR3 covers 18 residues. Looked up from germline, CDR1 is SGHVS and CDR2 is FNYEAQ. The ends were cut back, 2 bases at V and 0 bases at J, with 17 bases in the middle. The chain's CDR3 is CASSLRAGALSSYNEQFF. The DNA of the CDR3 is TGTGCCAGCAGCTTACGGGCTGGGGCGCTCAGCTCCTACAATGAGCAGTTCTTC.

The rearrangement uses TRBV7-9 and TRBJ1-2; a weak D match, TRBD1 (6 bases). Germline lookup yields CDR1 SEHNR and CDR2 FQNEAQ (reference sequence). Trimming removed 4 bases at V and 6 bases at J, with 21 bases between. The CDR3 covers 16 residues. Here the CDR3 DNA reads TGTGCCAGCAGCTCCTCCCTATCCCAGGGGAGGGATGGCTACACCTTC. It yields the protein CASSSSLSQGRDGYTF.

This clone was counted once. This chain uses TRBV27 with TRBJ2-7; 8 positions agree with TRBD1. The ends lost 5 bases at V and 5 bases at J; junction bases unmatched: 11. This CDR3 contains 15 residues. CDR1 is MNHEY, CDR2 SMNVEV, per germline (reference sequence). The CDR3 reads CASSIQQGVRHEQYF. CDR3 nucleotide sequence: TGTGCCAGCAGTATCCAACAGGGGGTTCGCCACGAGCAGTACTTC.